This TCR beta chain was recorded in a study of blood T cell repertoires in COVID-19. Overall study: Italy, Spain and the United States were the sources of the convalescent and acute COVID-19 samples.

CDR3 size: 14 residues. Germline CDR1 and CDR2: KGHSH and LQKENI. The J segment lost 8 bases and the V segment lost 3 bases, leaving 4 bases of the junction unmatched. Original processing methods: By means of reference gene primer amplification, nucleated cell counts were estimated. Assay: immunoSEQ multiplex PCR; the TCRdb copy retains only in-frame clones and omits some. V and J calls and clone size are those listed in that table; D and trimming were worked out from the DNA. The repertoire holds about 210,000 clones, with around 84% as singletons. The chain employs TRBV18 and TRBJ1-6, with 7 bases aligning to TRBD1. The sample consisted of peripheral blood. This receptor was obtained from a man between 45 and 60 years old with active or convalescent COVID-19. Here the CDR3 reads CASSPQGEHSPLHF. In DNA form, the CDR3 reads TGTGCCAGCTCACCGCAGGGGGAACATTCACCCCTCCACTTT.